Listed below are T cell receptor beta chains from one sample, sequenced in a study of blood T cell repertoires in COVID-19. Assay: immunoSEQ multiplex PCR; the TCRdb copy retains only in-frame clones and omits some. Seen here are around 250,000 clones, 82% observed once, and the top ten hold 2.5% to 3.5%. Sample: peripheral blood. These receptors were taken from a woman under 30 with acute or convalescent COVID-19. The CDR3 runs from the conserved cysteine through the conserved F or W. D genes are given only for firm matches. Some rows mark clone size as missing; the rest say once, few, many or name a class of expanded clone.

abundance	v_gene	d_gene	j_gene	CDR3aa	CDR3nt
few	TRBV14	-	TRBJ2-6	CASSPPGDFFSGANVLTF	TGTGCCAGCAGTCCACCGGGGGACTTCTTCTCTGGGGCCAACGTCCTGACTTTC
-	TRBV9	-	TRBJ2-2	CASSVVGGTTPGELFF	TGTGCCAGCAGCGTAGTAGGGGGAACCACACCCGGGGAGCTGTTTTTT
-	TRBV4-2	TRBD2	TRBJ2-3	CASSQEGPAGGGPDTQYF	TGTGCCAGCAGCCAAGAAGGCCCAGCGGGAGGGGGGCCAGATACGCAGTATTTT
-	TRBV5-4	-	TRBJ2-7	CASSLPGIEQYF	TGTGCCAGCAGCTTGCCAGGGATCGAGCAGTACTTC
-	TRBV11-3	-	TRBJ2-1	CASSLGDTSYNEQFF	TGTGCCAGCAGCTTAGGGGACACCTCCTACAATGAGCAGTTCTTC
-	TRBV7-2	TRBD1	TRBJ1-3	CASSLTGGSQIKGNTIYF	TGTGCCAGCAGCTTGACAGGGGGCTCACAGATTAAAGGAAACACCATATATTTT
-	TRBV21-1	-	TRBJ1-1	CASSKEGGTGSEAFF	TGTGCCAGCAGCAAAGAGGGGGGGACAGGCAGTGAAGCTTTCTTT
once	TRBV5-4	TRBD1	TRBJ1-2	CASSPRDRRNYGYTF	TGTGCCAGCAGCCCCCGGGACAGAAGAAACTATGGCTACACCTTC
-	TRBV28	-	TRBJ1-1	CASTKGGGQLNTEAFF	TGTGCCAGCACCAAAGGGGGTGGACAGTTGAACACTGAAGCTTTCTTT
-	TRBV10-2	-	TRBJ2-1	CASLGSPRSYNEQFF	TGCGCCAGCCTGGGTAGCCCGCGATCATACAATGAGCAGTTCTTC
-	TRBV11-3	TRBD2	TRBJ2-3	CASSSPSGLAGTDTQYF	TGTGCCAGCAGCTCCCCGTCAGGACTAGCGGGGACAGATACGCAGTATTTT
-	TRBV11-3	TRBD1	TRBJ2-1	CASSHGQGSYNEQFF	TGTGCCAGCAGCCACGGACAGGGCTCCTACAATGAGCAGTTCTTC
once	TRBV5-1	-	TRBJ1-2	CASSLGDGSYGYTF	TGCGCCAGCAGCTTGGGGGATGGGAGCTATGGCTACACCTTC
few	TRBV7-2	-	TRBJ1-2	CASRQDANYGYTF	TGTGCCAGCAGGCAGGATGCTAACTATGGCTACACCTTC
-	TRBV14	-	TRBJ2-5	CASSRGTQPNQETQYF	TGTGCCAGCAGCCGAGGGACTCAGCCGAACCAAGAGACCCAGTACTTC
-	TRBV29-1	TRBD1	TRBJ1-1	CSVDRQGATEAFF	TGCAGCGTTGACCGACAGGGGGCCACTGAAGCTTTCTTT
-	TRBV11-2	TRBD2	TRBJ2-7	CASSFLRTGTSVGEQYF	TGTGCCAGCAGCTTTTTAAGAACCGGGACTAGCGTCGGCGAGCAGTACTTC
once	TRBV13	TRBD1	TRBJ2-5	CASSLAGPGQGQETQYF	TGTGCCAGCAGCTTAGCGGGCCCGGGACAGGGCCAAGAGACCCAGTACTTC
-	TRBV18	-	TRBJ1-4	CASSQTERTNEKLFF	TGTGCCAGCTCGCAGACTGAACGAACTAATGAAAAACTGTTTTTT